The sequence of this TCR beta chain was determined in a study of blood T cell repertoires in COVID-19. About the study: Whether acute or convalescent, the COVID-19 samples came from the United States, Italy and Spain. From T cells, B-cell-depleted T cells, or PBMCs came the material, which was cDNA or gDNA.

Germline CDR1 is SGHRS and CDR2 is YFSETQ. This CDR3 spans 15 amino acids. Trimming took 2 bases from V and 2 from J; bases not matched to a gene: 4. In the study's own analysis: Reference gene primer amplification gave nucleated cell count estimates. Only in-frame clones appear in the TCRdb table, and some are missing; sequencing was by immunoSEQ multiplex PCR. From that table come the V and J calls and clone size; the DNA was used to work out D and trimming. The sample has 200,000 to 250,000 clones; roughly 84% are singletons. The chain joins TRBV5-1 to TRBJ2-3, with 8 bases that match TRBD2. This clonotype originated in a woman over 75 with active or convalescent COVID-19. Sequenced input: peripheral blood. The CDR3, as DNA: TGCGCCAGCAGCTTTAGCGGGGCCGCCACAGATACGCAGTATTTT. Translating it yields CASSFSGAATDTQYF.